Here is one T cell receptor (beta chain) with its context. The data originate from a study of blood T cell repertoires in COVID-19. The overall study: From T cells, B-cell-depleted T cells, or PBMCs came the material, which was cDNA or gDNA.

CDR3 length: 16 amino acids. Looked up from germline, CDR1 is SGHRS and CDR2 is YFSETQ. V was cut by 0 bases and J by 1 base, with 11 bases left in between. Authors' processing steps: Researchers report that nucleated cell counts were estimated from reference gene primer amplification. Profiling relied on immunoSEQ multiplex PCR, and the TCRdb table lists in-frame clones only, not all of them. That table gives V, J and clone size, and the DNA gave D and trimming. In the table there are about 330,000 clones, 65% to 85% of which are singletons. The chain employs TRBV5-1 and TRBJ2-1; D remains ambiguous. The sequencing input was peripheral blood. The clonotype was recovered from a woman in her forties or fifties with acute or convalescent COVID-19. For the CDR3, the DNA is TGCGCCAGCAGCTTGGAGTCGCGGATTTCCTACAATGAGCAGTTCTTC. This translates into CASSLESRISYNEQFF.